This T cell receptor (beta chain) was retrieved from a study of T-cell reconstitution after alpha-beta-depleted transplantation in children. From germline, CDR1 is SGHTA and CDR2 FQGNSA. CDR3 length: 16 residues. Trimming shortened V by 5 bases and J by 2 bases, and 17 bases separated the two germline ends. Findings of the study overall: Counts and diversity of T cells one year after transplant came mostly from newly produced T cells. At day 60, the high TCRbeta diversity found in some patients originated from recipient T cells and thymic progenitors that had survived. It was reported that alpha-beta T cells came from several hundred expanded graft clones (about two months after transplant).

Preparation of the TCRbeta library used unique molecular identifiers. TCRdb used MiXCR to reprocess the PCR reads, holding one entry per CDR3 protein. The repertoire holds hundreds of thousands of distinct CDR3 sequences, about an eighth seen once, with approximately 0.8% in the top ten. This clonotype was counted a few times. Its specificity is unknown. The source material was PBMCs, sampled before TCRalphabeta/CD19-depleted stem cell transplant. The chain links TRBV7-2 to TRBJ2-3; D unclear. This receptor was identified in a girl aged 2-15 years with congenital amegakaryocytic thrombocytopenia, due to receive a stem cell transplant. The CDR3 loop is CASSLFTEWNTDTQYF. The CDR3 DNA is TGTGCCAGCAGCCTGTTTACGGAGTGGAACACAGATACGCAGTATTTT.